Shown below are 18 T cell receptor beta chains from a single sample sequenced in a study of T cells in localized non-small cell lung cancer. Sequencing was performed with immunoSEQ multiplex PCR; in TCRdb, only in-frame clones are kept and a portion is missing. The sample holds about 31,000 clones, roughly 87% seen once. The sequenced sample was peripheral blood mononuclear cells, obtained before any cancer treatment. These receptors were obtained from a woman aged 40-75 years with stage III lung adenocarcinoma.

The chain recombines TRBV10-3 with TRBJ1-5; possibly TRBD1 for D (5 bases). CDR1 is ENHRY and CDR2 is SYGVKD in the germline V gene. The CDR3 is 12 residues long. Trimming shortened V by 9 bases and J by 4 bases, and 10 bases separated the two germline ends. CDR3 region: CAIRDGNQPQHF. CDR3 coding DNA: TGTGCCATTAGGGACGGGAATCAGCCCCAGCATTTT.

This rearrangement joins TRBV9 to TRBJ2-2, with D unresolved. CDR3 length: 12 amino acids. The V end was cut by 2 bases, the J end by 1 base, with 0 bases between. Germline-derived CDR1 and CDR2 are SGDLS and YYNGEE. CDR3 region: CASSVNTGELFF. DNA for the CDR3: TGTGCCAGCAGCGTGAACACCGGGGAGCTGTTTTTT.

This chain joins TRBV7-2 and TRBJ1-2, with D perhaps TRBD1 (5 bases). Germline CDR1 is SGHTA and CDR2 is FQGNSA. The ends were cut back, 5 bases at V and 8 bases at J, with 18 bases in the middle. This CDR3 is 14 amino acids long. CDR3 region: CASSLVGPQGGYTF. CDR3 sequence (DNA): TGTGCCAGCAGCCTTGTGGGACCCCAGGGAGGCTACACCTTC.

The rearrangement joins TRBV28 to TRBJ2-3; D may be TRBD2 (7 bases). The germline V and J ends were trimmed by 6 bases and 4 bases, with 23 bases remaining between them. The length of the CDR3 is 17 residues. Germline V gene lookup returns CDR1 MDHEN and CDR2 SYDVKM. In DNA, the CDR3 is TGTGCCAGCAGCCCCGGGGGCAGCGGAGGGGGGGCAGATACGCAGTATTTT. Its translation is CASSPGGSGGGADTQYF.

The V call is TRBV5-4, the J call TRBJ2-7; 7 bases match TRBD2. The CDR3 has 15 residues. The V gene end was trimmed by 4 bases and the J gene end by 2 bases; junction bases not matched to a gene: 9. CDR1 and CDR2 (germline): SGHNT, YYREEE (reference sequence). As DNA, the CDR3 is TGTGCCAGCAGCCGTACGGCAGGGAGGGCCTACGAGCAGTACTTC. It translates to CASSRTAGRAYEQYF.

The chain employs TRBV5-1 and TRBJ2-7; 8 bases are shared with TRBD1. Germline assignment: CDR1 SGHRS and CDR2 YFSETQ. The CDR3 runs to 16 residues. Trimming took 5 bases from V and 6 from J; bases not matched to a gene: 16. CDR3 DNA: TGCGCCAGCAGTGTGGGATACGGGACAGGCTTTCGCGAGCAGTACTTC. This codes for CASSVGYGTGFREQYF.

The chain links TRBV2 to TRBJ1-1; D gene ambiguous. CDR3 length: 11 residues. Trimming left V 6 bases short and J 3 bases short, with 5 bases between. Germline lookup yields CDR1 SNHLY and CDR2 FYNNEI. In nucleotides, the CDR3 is TGTGCCAGCAGGGGGTACACTGAAGCTTTCTTT. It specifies CASRGYTEAFF.

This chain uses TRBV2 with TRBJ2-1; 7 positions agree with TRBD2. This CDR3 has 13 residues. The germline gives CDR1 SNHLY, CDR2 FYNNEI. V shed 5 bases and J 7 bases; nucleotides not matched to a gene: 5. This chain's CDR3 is CASSFGLGNEQFF. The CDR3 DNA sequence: TGTGCCAGCAGTTTCGGACTAGGGAATGAGCAGTTCTTC.

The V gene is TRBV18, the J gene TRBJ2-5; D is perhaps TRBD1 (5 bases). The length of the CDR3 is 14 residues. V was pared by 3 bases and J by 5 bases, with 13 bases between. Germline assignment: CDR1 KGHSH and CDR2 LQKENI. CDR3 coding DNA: TGTGCCAGCTCACCGGGGCTGGGGTCGGAGACCCAGTACTTC. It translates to CASSPGLGSETQYF.

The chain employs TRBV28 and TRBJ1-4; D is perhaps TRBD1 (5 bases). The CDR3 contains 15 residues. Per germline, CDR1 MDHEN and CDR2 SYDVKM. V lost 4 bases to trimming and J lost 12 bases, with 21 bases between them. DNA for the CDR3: TGTGCCAGCAGTTCCGGGGGGACGGCCGATTGGGAACTGTTTTTT. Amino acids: CASSSGGTADWELFF.

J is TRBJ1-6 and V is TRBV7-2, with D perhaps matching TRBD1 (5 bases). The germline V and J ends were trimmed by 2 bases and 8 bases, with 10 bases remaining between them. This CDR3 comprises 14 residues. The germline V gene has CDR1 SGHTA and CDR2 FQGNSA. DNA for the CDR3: TGTGCCAGCAGCTTAAACCCCAGGGATTCACCCCTCCACTTT. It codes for CASSLNPRDSPLHF.

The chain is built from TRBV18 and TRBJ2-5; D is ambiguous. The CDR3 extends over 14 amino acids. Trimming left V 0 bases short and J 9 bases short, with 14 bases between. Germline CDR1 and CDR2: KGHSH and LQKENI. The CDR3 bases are TGTGCCAGCTCACCACCGAGCGATAGAACTTCCCAGTACTTC. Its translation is CASSPPSDRTSQYF.

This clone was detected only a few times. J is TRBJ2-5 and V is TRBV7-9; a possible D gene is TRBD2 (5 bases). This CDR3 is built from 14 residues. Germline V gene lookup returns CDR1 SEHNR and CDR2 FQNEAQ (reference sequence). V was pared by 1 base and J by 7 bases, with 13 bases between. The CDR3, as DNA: TGTGCCAGCAGCTTAGGGGGTGAGGAGGTGACCCAGTACTTC. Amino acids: CASSLGGEEVTQYF.

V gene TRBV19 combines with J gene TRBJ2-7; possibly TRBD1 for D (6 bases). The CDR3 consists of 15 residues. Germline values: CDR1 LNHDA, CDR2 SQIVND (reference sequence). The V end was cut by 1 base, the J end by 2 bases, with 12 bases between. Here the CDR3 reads CASSIAQDSTYEQYF. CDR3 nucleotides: TGTGCCAGTAGTATAGCACAGGACAGCACCTACGAGCAGTACTTC.

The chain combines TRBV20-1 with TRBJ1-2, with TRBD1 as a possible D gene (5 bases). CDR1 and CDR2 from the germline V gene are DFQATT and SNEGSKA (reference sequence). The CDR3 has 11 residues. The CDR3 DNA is TGCAGCCACCCGGGACCGGGAGGCTACACCTTC. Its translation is CSHPGPGGYTF.

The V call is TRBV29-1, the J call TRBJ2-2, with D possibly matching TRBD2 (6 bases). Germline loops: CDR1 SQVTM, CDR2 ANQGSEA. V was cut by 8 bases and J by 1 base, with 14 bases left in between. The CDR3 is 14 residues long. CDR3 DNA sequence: TGCAGCACATTAGGTAGCGGGAACACCGGGGAGCTGTTTTTT. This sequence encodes CSTLGSGNTGELFF.

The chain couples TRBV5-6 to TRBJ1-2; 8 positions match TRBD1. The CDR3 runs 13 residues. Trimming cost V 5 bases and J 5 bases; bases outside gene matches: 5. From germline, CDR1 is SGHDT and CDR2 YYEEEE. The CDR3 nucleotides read TGTGCCAGCAGTTTACAGGGGGGATATGGCTACACCTTC. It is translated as CASSLQGGYGYTF.

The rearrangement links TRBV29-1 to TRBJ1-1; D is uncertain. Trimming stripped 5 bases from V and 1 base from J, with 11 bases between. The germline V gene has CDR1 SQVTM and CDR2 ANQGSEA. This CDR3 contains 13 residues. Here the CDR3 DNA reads TGCAGCGTTTCTACTGACAAGAACACTGAAGCTTTCTTT. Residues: CSVSTDKNTEAFF.